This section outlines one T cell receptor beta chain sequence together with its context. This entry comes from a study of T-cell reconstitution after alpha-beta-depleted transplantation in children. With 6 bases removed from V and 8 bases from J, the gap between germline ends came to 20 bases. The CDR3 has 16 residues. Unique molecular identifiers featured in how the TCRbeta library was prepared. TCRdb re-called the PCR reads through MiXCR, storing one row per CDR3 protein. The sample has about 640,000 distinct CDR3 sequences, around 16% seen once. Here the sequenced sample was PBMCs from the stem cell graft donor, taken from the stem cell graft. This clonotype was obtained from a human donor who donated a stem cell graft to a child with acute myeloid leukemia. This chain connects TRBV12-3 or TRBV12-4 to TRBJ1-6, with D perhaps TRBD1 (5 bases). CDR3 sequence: CASSKIPQGSDSPLHF. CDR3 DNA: TGTGCCAGCAGCAAAATCCCGCAGGGCAGTGATTCACCCCTCCACTTT.